This TCR beta chain was captured in a study of blood T cell repertoires in COVID-19. Repertoires were generated with immunoSEQ multiplex PCR, while TCRdb's copy carries only in-frame clones and drops some. Among 250,000 or so clones listed, 85% to 90% were seen once. V was pared by 4 bases and J by 0 bases, with 23 bases of the junction left unmatched. CDR1 and CDR2 from the germline V gene are LNHNV and YYDKDF (reference sequence). This CDR3 spans 22 amino acids. The TCR sequence derives from a man aged 40-49 years who had recovered from COVID-19. Sequences were obtained from PBMCs or T cells enriched from blood (not recorded which). The chain combines TRBV15 with TRBJ1-5, with 8 bases fitting TRBD1. The CDR3 DNA is TGTGCCACCAGCACTCGGGGAAAGACAGGGGCCCCGATTCCATATAGCAATCAGCCCCAGCATTTT. Amino acids: CATSTRGKTGAPIPYSNQPQHF.